The T cell receptor (beta chain) described here comes from a study of CD8 T cells in ankylosing spondylitis. Regarding the study as a whole: Prior literature has documented some motif variants in synovial fluid and blood from reactive arthritis. According to the report, clones linked to the disease were significantly enriched in matched synovial fluid samples taken from ankylosing spondylitis patients. A TCR beta motif made of several highly homologous variants seemed typical of ankylosing spondylitis blood.

5'-RACE, quantitative and with molecular barcodes, yielded the TCR beta libraries. TCRdb re-analysed the 5' RACE reads in MiXCR, keeping a single row per CDR3 protein. This sample has 130,000 or so distinct CDR3 sequences, with approximately 17% found just once. V lost 0 bases and J lost 2, with 11 bases in between. This CDR3 has 15 amino acids. Germline lookup yields CDR1 DFQATT and CDR2 SNEGSKA (reference sequence). Concerning this clonotype itself: The antigen is unknown.

The rearrangement links TRBV20-1 to TRBJ2-1, with D possibly TRBD2 on 5 matching bases. Sequenced material: blood, either unsorted or a sorted T cell fraction (not recorded which). This receptor was identified in a male donor with ankylosing spondylitis. CDR3 sequence reads: CSARDLSGTYNEQFF. In nucleotides, the CDR3 is TGCAGTGCTAGAGATCTAAGCGGTACCTACAATGAGCAGTTCTTC.